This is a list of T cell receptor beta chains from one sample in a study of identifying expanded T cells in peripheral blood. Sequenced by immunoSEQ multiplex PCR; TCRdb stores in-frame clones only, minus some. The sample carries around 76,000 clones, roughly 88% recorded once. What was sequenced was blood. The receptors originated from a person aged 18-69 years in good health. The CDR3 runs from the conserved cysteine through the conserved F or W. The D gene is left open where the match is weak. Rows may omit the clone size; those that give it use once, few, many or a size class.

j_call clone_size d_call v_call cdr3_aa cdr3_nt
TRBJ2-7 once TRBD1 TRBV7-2 CASSQDRGREQYF TGTGCCAGCAGTCAAGACAGGGGGCGCGAGCAGTACTTC
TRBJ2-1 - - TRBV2 CASPRPDRNNEQFF TGTGCCAGTCCCCGCCCCGACAGAAATAATGAGCAGTTCTTC
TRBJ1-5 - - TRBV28 CASRTVVLLWPNQPQHF TGTGCCAGTCGCACGGTTGTGCTGCTCTGGCCCAATCAGCCCCAGCATTTT
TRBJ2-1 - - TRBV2 CASTSGAYNEQFF TGTGCCAGTACTAGTGGGGCCTACAATGAGCAGTTCTTC
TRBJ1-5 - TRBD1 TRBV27 CASSLSPKGTGYDQPQHF TGTGCCAGCAGTTTATCGCCAAAGGGGACAGGGTATGATCAGCCCCAGCATTTT
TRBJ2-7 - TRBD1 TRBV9 CASSAGQAYEQYF TGTGCCAGCAGCGCGGGACAGGCGTACGAGCAGTACTTC
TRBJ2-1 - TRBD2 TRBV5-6 CASSLVTAGILYNEQFF TGTGCCAGCAGCTTGGTGACAGCGGGGATCCTATACAATGAGCAGTTCTTC
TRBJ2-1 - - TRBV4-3 CASSQDRPYNEQFF TGCGCCAGCAGCCAAGATCGGCCCTACAATGAGCAGTTCTTC
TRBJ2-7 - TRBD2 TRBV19 CASSISGTSASYEQYF TGTGCCAGTAGTATATCCGGGACTAGCGCCTCCTACGAGCAGTACTTC
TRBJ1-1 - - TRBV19 CASSNSPRDGTEAFF TGTGCCAGTAGTAACAGCCCCAGGGATGGGACTGAAGCTTTCTTT
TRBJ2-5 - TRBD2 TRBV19 CASSILAGGRLETQYF TGTGCCAGTAGTATCCTAGCGGGGGGCCGGTTGGAGACCCAGTACTTC
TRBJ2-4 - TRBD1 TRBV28 CATYGTAIQYF TGTGCCACTTATGGGACAGCCATTCAGTACTTC
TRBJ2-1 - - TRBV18 CASSPSGIHNEQFF TGTGCCAGCTCACCTTCAGGGATACACAATGAGCAGTTCTTC
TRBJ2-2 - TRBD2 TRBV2 CASRGTSGGLNTGELFF TGTGCCAGCAGGGGGACTAGCGGGGGCCTGAACACCGGGGAGCTGTTTTTT
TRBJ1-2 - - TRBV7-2 CASSFSQGGPNWGYTF TGTGCCAGCAGCTTCTCCCAGGGAGGCCCCAACTGGGGCTACACCTTC
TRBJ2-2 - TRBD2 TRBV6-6 CASSSSGTSGAGELFF TGTGCCAGCAGTTCCTCTGGGACTAGCGGGGCCGGGGAGCTGTTTTTT
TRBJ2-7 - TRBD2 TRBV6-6 CASSKIIAGVGYEQYF TGTGCCAGCAGTAAAATCATAGCGGGAGTCGGGTACGAGCAGTACTTC
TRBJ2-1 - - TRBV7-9 CASSDPTFVGVGNEQFF TGTGCCAGCAGCGACCCCACTTTTGTGGGAGTGGGGAATGAGCAGTTCTTC
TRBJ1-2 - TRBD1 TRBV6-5 CASSQGAAYGYTF TGTGCCAGCAGCCAGGGGGCGGCCTATGGCTACACCTTC
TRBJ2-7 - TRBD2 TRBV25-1 CASRGGSVLGEQYF TGTGCCAGCAGAGGCGGGAGCGTCTTGGGCGAGCAGTACTTC
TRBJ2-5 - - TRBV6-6 CASTQGIQETQYF TGTGCCAGCACTCAAGGCATCCAAGAGACCCAGTACTTC
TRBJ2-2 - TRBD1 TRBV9 CASSTPTGLNTGELFF TGTGCCAGCAGCACACCGACAGGGTTGAACACCGGGGAGCTGTTTTTT
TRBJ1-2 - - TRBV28 CASIPTGNYGYTF TGTGCCAGCATCCCGACAGGAAACTATGGCTACACCTTC
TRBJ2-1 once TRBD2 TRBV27 CASSLGLTSGRSHGSYNEQFF TGTGCCAGCAGTTTGGGACTGACTAGCGGGAGATCTCATGGATCCTACAATGAGCAGTTCTTC
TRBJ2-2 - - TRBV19 CASGTGTNTGELFF TGTGCCAGTGGGACCGGGACAAACACCGGGGAGCTGTTTTTT
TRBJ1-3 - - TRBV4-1 CASSLRDGSGNTIYF TGCGCCAGCAGCCTAAGGGACGGCTCTGGAAACACCATATATTTT
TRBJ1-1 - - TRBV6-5 CASSYFGGAQDTEAFF TGTGCCAGCAGTTACTTTGGGGGGGCGCAGGACACTGAAGCTTTCTTT
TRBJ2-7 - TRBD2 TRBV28 CASSPRTSGSYEQYF TGTGCCAGCAGTCCTAGGACTAGCGGGAGCTACGAGCAGTACTTC
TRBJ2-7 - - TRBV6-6 CASSPYWGTSYEQYF TGTGCCAGCAGTCCCTATTGGGGGACCTCCTACGAGCAGTACTTC
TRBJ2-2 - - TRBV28 CASSLLLLQGVTGELFF TGTGCCAGCAGTTTATTATTACTACAGGGAGTCACCGGGGAGCTGTTTTTT
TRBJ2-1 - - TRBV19 CASSIAANEQFF TGTGCCAGTAGTATCGCAGCCAATGAGCAGTTCTTC
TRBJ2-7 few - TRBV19 CASNRRGDDYEQYF TGTGCCAGTAACCGCAGGGGTGATGACTACGAGCAGTACTTC
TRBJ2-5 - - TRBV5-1 CASSWGAVQETQYF TGCGCCAGCAGCTGGGGGGCAGTCCAAGAGACCCAGTACTTC
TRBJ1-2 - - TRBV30 CAWNQGAGYTF TGTGCCTGGAACCAGGGTGCTGGCTACACCTTC
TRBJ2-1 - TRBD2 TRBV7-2 CASSQIAGDYNEQFF TGTGCCAGCAGCCAAATAGCGGGCGATTACAATGAGCAGTTCTTC
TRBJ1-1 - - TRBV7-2 CASSRHGRLNTEAFF TGTGCCAGCAGCAGGCATGGACGGCTGAACACTGAAGCTTTCTTT
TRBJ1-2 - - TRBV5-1 CASSPTSSQSYGYTF TGCGCCAGCAGCCCTACTTCGTCGCAGTCATATGGCTACACCTTC
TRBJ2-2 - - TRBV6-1 CASRTERNTGELFF TGTGCCAGCAGAACCGAGCGTAACACCGGGGAGCTGTTTTTT
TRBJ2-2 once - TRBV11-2 CASSLDLMSNTGELFF TGTGCCAGCAGCTTAGATCTGATGTCCAACACCGGGGAGCTGTTTTTT
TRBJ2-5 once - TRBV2 CASSGRENWKQETQYF TGTGCCAGCAGTGGACGAGAAAACTGGAAGCAAGAGACCCAGTACTTC
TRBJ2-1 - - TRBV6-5 CASSYSSQLAEQFF TGTGCCAGCAGTTACTCGAGCCAGTTAGCTGAGCAGTTCTTC
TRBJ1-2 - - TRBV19 CASSIEALPVDGYTF TGTGCCAGTAGTATCGAAGCTCTTCCAGTGGATGGCTACACCTTC
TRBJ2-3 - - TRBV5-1 CASSLGISTDTQYF TGCGCCAGCAGCTTGGGAATAAGCACAGATACGCAGTATTTT
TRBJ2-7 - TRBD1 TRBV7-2 CASSHRTGEYEQYF TGTGCCAGCAGCCATAGGACAGGGGAGTACGAGCAGTACTTC
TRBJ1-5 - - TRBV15 CATSRIQDGFPRGPQHF TGTGCCACCAGCAGAATCCAGGACGGCTTCCCTAGGGGACCCCAGCATTTT
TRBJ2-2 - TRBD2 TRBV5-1 CASSPGLPNTGELFF TGCGCCAGCAGCCCGGGACTACCCAACACCGGGGAGCTGTTTTTT
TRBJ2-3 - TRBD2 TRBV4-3 CASSKHVAGVPDTQYF TGCGCCAGCAGCAAGCACGTAGCGGGAGTGCCAGATACGCAGTATTTT
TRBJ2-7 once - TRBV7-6 CASSASYEQYF TGTGCCAGCAGCGCCTCCTACGAGCAGTACTTC
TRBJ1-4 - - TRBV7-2 CASSLYEGKLFF TGTGCCAGCAGCTTATATGAAGGGAAACTGTTTTTT
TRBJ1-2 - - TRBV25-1 CASSQDSQLNYGYTF TGTGCCAGCAGCCAGGACAGCCAACTAAACTATGGCTACACCTTC
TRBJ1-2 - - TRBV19 CASSIDGATYYGYTF TGTGCCAGTAGTATAGATGGGGCGACTTACTATGGCTACACCTTC
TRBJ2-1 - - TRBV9 CASSVGAVPQYNEQFF TGTGCCAGCAGCGTAGGGGCGGTTCCCCAATACAATGAGCAGTTCTTC
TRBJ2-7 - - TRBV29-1 CSVETDKPYEQYF TGCAGCGTCGAAACGGACAAGCCCTACGAGCAGTACTTC
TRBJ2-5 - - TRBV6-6 CASSATGTGTQYF TGTGCCAGCTCAGCAACAGGGACGGGGACCCAGTACTTC
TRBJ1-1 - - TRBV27 CASSRRGQVEAFF TGTGCCAGCAGTCGCCGTGGGCAGGTTGAAGCTTTCTTT
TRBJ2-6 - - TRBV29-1 CSAKASGANVLTF TGCAGCGCGAAGGCTTCTGGGGCCAACGTCCTGACTTTC
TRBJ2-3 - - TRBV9 CASSGPFSASTDTQYF TGTGCCAGCAGCGGACCCTTTAGCGCTTCCACAGATACGCAGTATTTT
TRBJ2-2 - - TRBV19 CASSIWVGTGELFF TGTGCCAGTAGTATATGGGTAGGGACCGGGGAGCTGTTTTTT
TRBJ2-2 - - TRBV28 CASSFIPNTGELFF TGTGCCAGCTCCTTCATACCGAACACCGGGGAGCTGTTTTTT
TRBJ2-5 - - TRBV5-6 CASSMVVAASRVTQYF TGTGCCAGCAGCATGGTGGTAGCGGCCTCAAGAGTGACCCAGTACTTC